A selection of T cell receptor beta chains follows, all from one sample in a study of cytomegalovirus exposure and HLA in healthy donors. TCRdb's copy holds only in-frame clones and misses some; the assay was immunoSEQ multiplex PCR. The sample includes approximately 150,000 clones, around three quarters of them seen just once. The specimen sequenced was PBMCs. Receptor source: a male donor in good health and CMV-seronegative. Both conserved end residues are part of each CDR3.

J: TRBJ2-1
V: TRBV10-1
CDR3: CASSDWDRSWHGNEQFF

J: TRBJ2-5
V: TRBV25-1
CDR3: CASSEGRGLSETQYF

J: TRBJ2-2
V: TRBV7-2
CDR3: CASGPPSGRAHTGELFF

J: TRBJ2-3
V: TRBV4-1
CDR3: CASSQDRTSGNKDTQYF

J: TRBJ1-1
V: TRBV30
CDR3: CACPGQGNTEAFF

J: TRBJ2-2
V: TRBV6-4
CDR3: CASSDGTANTGELFF

J: TRBJ2-4
V: TRBV6-1
CDR3: CASNTGLRDIQYF

J: TRBJ2-7
V: TRBV2
CDR3: CANSPGGTLGYEQYF

J: NA
V: TRBV19
CDR3: CASRRGQRGDYEQYF

J: TRBJ1-5
V: TRBV5-6
CDR3: CASSLGPGQDFGGNQPQHF

J: TRBJ2-6
V: TRBV2
CDR3: CASGLPRGFSGANVLTF

J: TRBJ2-3
V: TRBV7-9
CDR3: CASSTREPDTQYF

J: TRBJ1-3
V: TRBV18
CDR3: CASSPRQGPGNTIYF

J: TRBJ1-6
V: TRBV18
CDR3: CASSPQDRGTSYNSPLHF

J: TRBJ1-5
V: TRBV5-8
CDR3: CASSLVGQGRSWQPQHF

J: TRBJ2-1
V: TRBV15
CDR3: CATSRDGLVQFF

J: TRBJ2-2
V: TRBV19
CDR3: CASSIQENTGELFF

J: TRBJ1-2
V: TRBV10-3
CDR3: CAITAGQGRINYGYTF

J: TRBJ1-5
V: TRBV18
CDR3: CASSPDREQPQHF

J: TRBJ2-3
V: TRBV7-5
CDR3: CVRSFVYTDTQYF

J: TRBJ2-5
V: TRBV5-6
CDR3: CASSHLEVGMETQYF

J: TRBJ2-1
V: TRBV7-9
CDR3: CSSSLYLPVFF

J: TRBJ2-3
V: TRBV5-6
CDR3: CASIETSGRDTDTQYF

J: TRBJ2-1
V: TRBV6-5
CDR3: CASRPAGRSYNEQFF

J: TRBJ1-5
V: TRBV28
CDR3: CASSFYSNQPQHF

J: TRBJ1-1
V: TRBV27
CDR3: CASSSPTGTGTEAFF

J: TRBJ2-7
V: TRBV18
CDR3: CASSPQGQSYEQYF

J: TRBJ2-2
V: TRBV2
CDR3: CASSETAGDTGELFF